Reported below is one T cell receptor (beta chain). Its antigen is not known. Every donor provided roughly 10 milliliters of peripheral blood. Researchers report isolating at least 6 million PBMCs per sample. This entry belongs to a study of blood T cells in healthy people across ages. Study-level points and caveats: CMV infection status of these donors was not known.

A second PCR, run for about 6 to 12 cycles, used a sample-barcoded 5' primer plus a J-beta primer mix. TCRdb re-called the 5' RACE reads through MiXCR, storing one row per CDR3 protein. Of about 800,000 distinct CDR3 sequences listed, nearly 60% were seen once; the top ten hold about 20%. The sequence was collected from a man aged 25 to 45 in good health. The sequencing input was blood.

In DNA, the CDR3 is TGCAGTGCCGGGGAGTCCGGTACGCAGTATTTT. Its translation is CSAGESGTQYF. The chain couples TRBV20-1 to TRBJ2-3; D may be TRBD2 (5 bases). Germline V gene sequence: CDR1 DFQATT, CDR2 SNEGSKA (reference sequence). Between the trimmed V and J ends, which lost 6 bases and 8 bases, there was a span of 12 bases. The CDR3 has 11 residues.